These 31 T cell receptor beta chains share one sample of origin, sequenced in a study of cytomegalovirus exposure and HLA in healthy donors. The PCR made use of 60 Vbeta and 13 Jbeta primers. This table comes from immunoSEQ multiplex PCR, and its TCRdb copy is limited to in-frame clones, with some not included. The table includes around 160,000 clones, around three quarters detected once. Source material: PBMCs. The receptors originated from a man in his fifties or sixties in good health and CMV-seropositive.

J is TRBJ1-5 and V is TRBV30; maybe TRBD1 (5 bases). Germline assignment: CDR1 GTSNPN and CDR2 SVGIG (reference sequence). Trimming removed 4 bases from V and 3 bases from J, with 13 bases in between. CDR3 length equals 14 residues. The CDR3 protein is CAWNLAGNNQPQHF. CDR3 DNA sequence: TGTGCCTGGAATCTGGCAGGGAACAATCAGCCCCAGCATTTT.

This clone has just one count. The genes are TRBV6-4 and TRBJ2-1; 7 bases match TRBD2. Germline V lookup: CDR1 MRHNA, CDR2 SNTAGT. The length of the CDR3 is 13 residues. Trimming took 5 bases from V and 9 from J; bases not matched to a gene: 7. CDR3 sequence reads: CASSSGTNSEQFF. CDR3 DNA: TGTGCCAGCAGTTCCGGGACTAATAGTGAGCAGTTCTTC.

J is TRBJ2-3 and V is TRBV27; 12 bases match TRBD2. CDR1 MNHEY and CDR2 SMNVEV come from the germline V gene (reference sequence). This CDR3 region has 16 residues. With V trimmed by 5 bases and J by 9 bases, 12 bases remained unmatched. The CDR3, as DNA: TGTGCCAGCAGTAAGCGACTAGCGGGGGAGCTTAGGACGCAGTATTTT. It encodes CASSKRLAGELRTQYF.

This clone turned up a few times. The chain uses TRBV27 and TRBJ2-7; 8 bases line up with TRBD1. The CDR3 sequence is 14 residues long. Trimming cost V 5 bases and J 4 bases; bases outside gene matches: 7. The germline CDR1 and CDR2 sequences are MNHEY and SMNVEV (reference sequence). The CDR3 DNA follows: TGTGCCAGCAGTCTTCAGGGGGCGTCGTACGAGCAGTACTTC. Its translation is CASSLQGASYEQYF.

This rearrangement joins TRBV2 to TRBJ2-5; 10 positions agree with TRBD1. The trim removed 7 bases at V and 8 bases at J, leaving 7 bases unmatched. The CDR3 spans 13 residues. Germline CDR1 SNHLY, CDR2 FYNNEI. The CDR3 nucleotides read TGTGCCAGCAATAGGGACAGGGGAGAAACCCAGTACTTC. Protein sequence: CASNRDRGETQYF.

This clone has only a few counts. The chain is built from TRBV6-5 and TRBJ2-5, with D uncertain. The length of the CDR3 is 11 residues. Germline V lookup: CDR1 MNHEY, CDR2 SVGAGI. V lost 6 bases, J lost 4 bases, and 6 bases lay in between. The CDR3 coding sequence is TGTGCCAGCAGCAACTTAGAGACCCAGTACTTC. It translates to CASSNLETQYF.

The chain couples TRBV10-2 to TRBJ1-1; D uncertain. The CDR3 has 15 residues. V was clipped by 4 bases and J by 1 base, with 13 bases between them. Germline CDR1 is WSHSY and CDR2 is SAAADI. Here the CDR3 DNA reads TGCGCCAGCAGTGGGATGACCCGGGGGAACACTGAAGCTTTCTTT. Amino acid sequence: CASSGMTRGNTEAFF.

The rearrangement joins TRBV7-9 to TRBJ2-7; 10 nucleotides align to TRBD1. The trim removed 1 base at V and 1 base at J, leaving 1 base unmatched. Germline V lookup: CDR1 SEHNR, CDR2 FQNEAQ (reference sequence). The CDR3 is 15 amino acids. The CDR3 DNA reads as TGTGCCAGCAGCTTAGGGGGACAGGGGTCCTACGAGCAGTACTTC. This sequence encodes CASSLGGQGSYEQYF.

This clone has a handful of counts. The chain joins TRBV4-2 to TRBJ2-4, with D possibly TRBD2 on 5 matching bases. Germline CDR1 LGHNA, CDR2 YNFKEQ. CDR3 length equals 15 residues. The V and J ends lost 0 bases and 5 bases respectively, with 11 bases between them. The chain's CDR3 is CASSQETIRQNIQYF. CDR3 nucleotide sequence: TGTGCCAGCAGCCAAGAGACTATACGACAAAACATTCAGTACTTC.

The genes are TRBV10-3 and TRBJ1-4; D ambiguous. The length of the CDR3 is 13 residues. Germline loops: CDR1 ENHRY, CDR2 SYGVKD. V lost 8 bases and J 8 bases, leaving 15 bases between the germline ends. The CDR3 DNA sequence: TGTGCCATCGCGAACTCCCACCGCGAAAAACTGTTTTTT. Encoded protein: CAIANSHREKLFF.

In nucleotides, the CDR3 is TGTGCCAGCAGCCCTCGGGACAGGGGGCCGGGGGCCAACGTCCTGACTTTC. This translates into CASSPRDRGPGANVLTF. The J gene is TRBJ2-6, the V gene TRBV11-2; TRBD1 agrees at 12 bases. CDR1 and CDR2 (germline): SGHAT, FQNNGV. V shed 5 bases, J shed 4 bases, and the junction held 6 bases outside the gene matches. CDR3 length: 17 amino acids.

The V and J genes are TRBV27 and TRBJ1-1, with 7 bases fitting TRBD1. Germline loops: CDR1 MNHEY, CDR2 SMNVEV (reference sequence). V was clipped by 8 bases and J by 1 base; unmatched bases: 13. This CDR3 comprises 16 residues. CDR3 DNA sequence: TGTGCCAGCGGGTCTCCCCACAGGGGCGAGAACACTGAAGCTTTCTTT. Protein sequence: CASGSPHRGENTEAFF.

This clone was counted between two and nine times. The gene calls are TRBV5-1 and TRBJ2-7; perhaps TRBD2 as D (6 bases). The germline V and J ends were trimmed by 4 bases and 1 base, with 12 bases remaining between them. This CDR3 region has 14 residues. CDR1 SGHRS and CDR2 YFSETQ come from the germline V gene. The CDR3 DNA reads TGCGCCAGCAGCCAAGGCGGAGGGTCCTACGAGCAGTACTTC. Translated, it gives CASSQGGGSYEQYF.

The CDR3 loop is CASSSGSISSDTQYF. The CDR3 nucleotides are TGCGCCAGCAGCTCCGGGTCTATTTCGTCGGATACGCAGTATTTT. The chain employs TRBV4-3 and TRBJ2-3; no clear D. V was pared by 5 bases and J by 6 bases, with 18 bases between. Germline values: CDR1 LGHNA, CDR2 YSLEER. The CDR3 has 15 amino acids.

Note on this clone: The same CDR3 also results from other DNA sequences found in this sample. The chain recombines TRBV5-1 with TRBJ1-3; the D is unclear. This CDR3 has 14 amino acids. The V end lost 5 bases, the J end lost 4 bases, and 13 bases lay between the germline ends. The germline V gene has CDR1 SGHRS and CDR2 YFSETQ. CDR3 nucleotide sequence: TGCGCCAGCAGTGAAGGGAGGTCAGGAAACACCATATATTTT. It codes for CASSEGRSGNTIYF.

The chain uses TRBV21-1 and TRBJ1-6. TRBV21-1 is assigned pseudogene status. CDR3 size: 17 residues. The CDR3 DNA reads TGTGCCAGCAGCAATTGGGCATTAGCGGTACGAAATTCACCCCTCCACTTT. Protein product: CASSNWALAVRNSPLHF.

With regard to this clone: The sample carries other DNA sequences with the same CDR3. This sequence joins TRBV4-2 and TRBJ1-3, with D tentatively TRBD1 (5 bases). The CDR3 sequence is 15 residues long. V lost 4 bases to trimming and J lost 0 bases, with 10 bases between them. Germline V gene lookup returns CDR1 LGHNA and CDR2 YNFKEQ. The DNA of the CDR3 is TGTGCCAGCAGCCGTACAGGTTACTCTGGAAACACCATATATTTT. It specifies CASSRTGYSGNTIYF.

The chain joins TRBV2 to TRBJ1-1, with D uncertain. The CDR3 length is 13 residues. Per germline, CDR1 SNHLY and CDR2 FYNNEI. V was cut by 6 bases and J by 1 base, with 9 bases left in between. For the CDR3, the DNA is TGTGCCAGCAGCCCCAGGAAGAACACTGAAGCTTTCTTT. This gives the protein CASSPRKNTEAFF.

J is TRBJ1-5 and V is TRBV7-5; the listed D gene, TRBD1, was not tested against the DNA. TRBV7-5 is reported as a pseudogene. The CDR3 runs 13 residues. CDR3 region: CAREDRQGQPQHF. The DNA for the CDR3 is TGTGCCAGAGAAGACAGGCAGGGTCAGCCCCAGCATTTT.

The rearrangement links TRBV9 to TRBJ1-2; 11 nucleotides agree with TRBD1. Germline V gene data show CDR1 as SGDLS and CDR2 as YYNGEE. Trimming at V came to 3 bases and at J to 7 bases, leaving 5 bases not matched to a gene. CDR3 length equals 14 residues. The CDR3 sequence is CASSEDRGRGGYTF. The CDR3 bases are TGTGCCAGCAGCGAGGACAGGGGGCGAGGTGGCTACACCTTC.

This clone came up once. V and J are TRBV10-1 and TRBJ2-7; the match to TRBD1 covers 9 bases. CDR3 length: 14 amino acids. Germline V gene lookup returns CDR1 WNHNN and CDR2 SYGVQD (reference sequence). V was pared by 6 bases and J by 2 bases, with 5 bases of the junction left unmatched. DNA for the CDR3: TGCGCCAGCAGACAGGACAGGGGTGCCTACGAGCAGTACTTC. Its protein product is CASRQDRGAYEQYF.

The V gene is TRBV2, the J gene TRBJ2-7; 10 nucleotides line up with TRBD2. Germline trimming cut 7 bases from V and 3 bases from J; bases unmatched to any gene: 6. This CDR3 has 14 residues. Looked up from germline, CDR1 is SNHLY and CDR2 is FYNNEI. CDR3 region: CASTQGLASYEQYF. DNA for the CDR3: TGTGCCAGCACCCAGGGACTAGCGAGCTACGAGCAGTACTTC.

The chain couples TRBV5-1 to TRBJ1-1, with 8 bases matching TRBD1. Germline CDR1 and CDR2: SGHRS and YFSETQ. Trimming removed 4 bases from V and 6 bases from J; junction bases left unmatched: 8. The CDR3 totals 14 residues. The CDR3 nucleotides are TGCGCCAGCAGCGCGGACAGGGCTCCTTCTGAAGCTTTCTTT. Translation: CASSADRAPSEAFF.

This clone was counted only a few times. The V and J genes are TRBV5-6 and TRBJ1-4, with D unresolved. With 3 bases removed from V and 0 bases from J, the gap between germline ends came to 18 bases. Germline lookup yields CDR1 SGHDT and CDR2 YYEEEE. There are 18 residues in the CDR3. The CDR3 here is CASSSISLRRPTNEKLFF. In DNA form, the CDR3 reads TGTGCCAGCAGCTCCATTAGTTTGCGCAGGCCAACTAATGAAAAACTGTTTTTT.

CDR3: CASSPDASGGVRGEQFF. The CDR3 DNA is TGTGCCAGCAGCCCCGACGCTAGCGGGGGGGTCCGGGGGGAGCAGTTCTTC. This chain joins TRBV11-3 and TRBJ2-1; 12 bases align to TRBD2. Germline lookup yields CDR1 SGHNT and CDR2 YENEEA. The CDR3 is 17 residues long. The V and J ends lost 5 bases and 10 bases, in that order; junction bases with no gene match: 15.

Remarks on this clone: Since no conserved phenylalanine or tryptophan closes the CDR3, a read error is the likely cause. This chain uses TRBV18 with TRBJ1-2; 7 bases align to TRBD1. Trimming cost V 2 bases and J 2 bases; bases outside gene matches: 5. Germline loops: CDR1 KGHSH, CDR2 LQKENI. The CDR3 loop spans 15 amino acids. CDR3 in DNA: TGTGCCAGCTCACCAGGGGGACAGTCGAACTATGGCTACACCCTC. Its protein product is CASSPGGQSNYGYTL.

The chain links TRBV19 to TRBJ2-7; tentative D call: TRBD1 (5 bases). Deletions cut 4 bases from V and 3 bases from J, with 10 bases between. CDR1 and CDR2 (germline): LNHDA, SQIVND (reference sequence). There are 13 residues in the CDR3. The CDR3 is CASSRSQGYEQYF. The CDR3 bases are TGTGCCAGTAGTAGGTCCCAGGGCTACGAGCAGTACTTC.

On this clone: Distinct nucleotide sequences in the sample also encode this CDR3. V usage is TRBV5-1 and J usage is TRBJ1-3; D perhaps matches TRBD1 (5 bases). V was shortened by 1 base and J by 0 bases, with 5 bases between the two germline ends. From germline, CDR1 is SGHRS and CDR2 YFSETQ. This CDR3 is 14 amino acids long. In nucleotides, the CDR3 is TGCGCCAGCAGCTTGACAGGCTCTGGAAACACCATATATTTT. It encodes CASSLTGSGNTIYF.

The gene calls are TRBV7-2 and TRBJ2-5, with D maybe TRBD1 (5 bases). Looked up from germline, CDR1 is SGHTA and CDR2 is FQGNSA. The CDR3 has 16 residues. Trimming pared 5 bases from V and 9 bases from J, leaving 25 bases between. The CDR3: CASSLPPTVGFRAQYF. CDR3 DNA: TGTGCCAGCAGCCTTCCCCCGACAGTGGGTTTTCGGGCCCAGTACTTC.

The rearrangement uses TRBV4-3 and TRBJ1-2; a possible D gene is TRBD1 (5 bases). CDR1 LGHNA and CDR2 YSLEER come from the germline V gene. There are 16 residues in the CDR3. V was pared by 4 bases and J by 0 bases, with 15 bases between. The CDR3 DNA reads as TGCGCCAGCAGCCCGAGCGGGGGGTACCCTAACTATGGCTACACCTTC. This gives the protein CASSPSGGYPNYGYTF.

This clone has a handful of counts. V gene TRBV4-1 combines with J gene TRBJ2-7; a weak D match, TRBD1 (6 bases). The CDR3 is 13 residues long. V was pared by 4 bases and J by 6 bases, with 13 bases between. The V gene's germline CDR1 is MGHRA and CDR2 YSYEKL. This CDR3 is CASSPTGSLEQYF. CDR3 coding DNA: TGCGCCAGCAGCCCAACAGGGTCCCTCGAGCAGTACTTC.